Below, 14 T cell receptor beta chains from the same sample are listed, as sequenced in a study of blood T cell repertoires in COVID-19. Sequencing was performed with immunoSEQ multiplex PCR; in TCRdb, only in-frame clones are kept and a portion is missing. The profile shows 540,000 or so clones, roughly 89% of them singletons. The sample comprised peripheral blood. The receptors here all came from a woman aged 45 to 65 with COVID-19, enrolled during active disease.

The gene calls are TRBV27 and TRBJ2-1; tentatively, D is TRBD1 (8 bases). Trimming stripped 6 bases from V and 4 bases from J, with 16 bases between. There are 15 residues in the CDR3. The germline gives CDR1 MNHEY, CDR2 SMNVEV (reference sequence). CDR3 sequence (DNA): TGTGCCAGCAGAGCGGGGACAGGACATTACAATGAGCAGTTCTTC. This codes for CASRAGTGHYNEQFF.

This clone has a single count. The chain employs TRBV19 and TRBJ1-5; D is perhaps TRBD1 (6 bases). Trimming took off 3 bases at V and 7 bases at J, with 13 bases between the two ends. CDR1 is LNHDA, CDR2 SQIVND, per germline (reference sequence). The CDR3 contains 14 residues. CDR3 residues: CASSIQGSGQPQHF. CDR3 sequence (DNA): TGTGCCAGTAGTATTCAGGGGAGCGGACAGCCCCAGCATTTT. Based on the CDR3 plus reference TRBV19 and TRBJ1-5, the full variable domain is DGGITQSPKYLFRKEGQNVTLSCEQNLNHDAMYWYRQDPGQGLRLIYYSQIVNDFQKGDIAEGYSVSREKKESFPLTVTSAQKNPTAFYLCASSIQGSGQPQHFGDGTRLSIL.

The chain couples TRBV9 to TRBJ2-1, with 9 bases aligning to TRBD2. V lost 1 base, J lost 5 bases, and 4 bases stayed unmatched. Germline loops: CDR1 SGDLS, CDR2 YYNGEE. The CDR3 has 15 amino acids. CDR3 bases: TGTGCCAGCAGCGTAACTAGCGGGCCTAACAATGAGCAGTTCTTC. Its translation: CASSVTSGPNNEQFF.

In this sample, this clone turned up a few times. The gene calls are TRBV11-2 and TRBJ2-2, with D possibly TRBD1 on 5 matching bases. The ends were cut back, 1 base at V and 6 bases at J, with 21 bases in the middle. Germline V lookup: CDR1 SGHAT, CDR2 FQNNGV. The CDR3 loop spans 18 amino acids. CDR3 in amino acids: CASSLAYSSNQGAGELFF. The CDR3 DNA is TGTGCCAGCAGCTTAGCCTACTCCTCGAACCAAGGGGCCGGGGAGCTGTTTTTT.

This sequence joins TRBV7-2 and TRBJ1-2, with 7 nucleotides matching TRBD1. The V gene end was trimmed by 1 base and the J gene end by 4 bases; junction bases not matched to a gene: 6. The CDR3 runs to 15 residues. Germline lookup yields CDR1 SGHTA and CDR2 FQGNSA. The DNA for the CDR3 is TGTGCCAGCAGCTTAGAGGTTCAGGGGGGCTATGGCTACACCTTC. Its protein product is CASSLEVQGGYGYTF.

The gene calls are TRBV24-1 and TRBJ1-1, with 9 nucleotides matching TRBD1. Germline V lookup: CDR1 KGHDR, CDR2 SFDVKD. The CDR3 is 13 amino acids. With 7 bases clipped from V and 7 bases from J, the junction kept 6 bases outside the gene matches. The CDR3 protein is CATSWGQGREAFF. CDR3 sequence (DNA): TGTGCCACCAGCTGGGGACAGGGCCGTGAAGCTTTCTTT.

The chain employs TRBV2 and TRBJ2-1; D might be TRBD2 (6 bases). The CDR3 length is 18 residues. Germline loops: CDR1 SNHLY, CDR2 FYNNEI. V was cut by 6 bases and J by 5 bases, with 26 bases left in between. The CDR3 nucleotides are TGTGCCAGCAGCGGTTTGAGGGCTGCTGGGACTGGCAACAATGAGCAGTTCTTC. The encoded protein is CASSGLRAAGTGNNEQFF.

J is TRBJ2-1 and V is TRBV7-3; 7 bases align to TRBD1. CDR1 and CDR2 (germline): SGHTA, FQGTGA. This CDR3 spans 16 amino acids. Unmatched junction bases numbered 10, after V lost 5 bases and J lost 3 bases. CDR3 residues: CASSPHTGQLYNEQFF. CDR3 DNA: TGTGCCAGCAGCCCACATACGGGACAGCTCTACAATGAGCAGTTCTTC.

The chain combines TRBV12-3 or TRBV12-4 with TRBJ1-5; no clear D. There are 11 residues in the CDR3. V was pared by 1 base and J by 9 bases, with 4 bases between. DNA for the CDR3: TGTGCCAGCAGTTTAGGCGGGCCCCAGCATTTT. This sequence encodes CASSLGGPQHF.

This clone came up once. This chain joins TRBV11-3 and TRBJ2-2; tentative D call: TRBD2 (6 bases). With 5 bases removed from V and 3 bases from J, the gap between germline ends came to 10 bases. This CDR3 has 14 amino acids. Germline loops: CDR1 SGHNT, CDR2 YENEEA. The CDR3 reads CASSSGPDTGELFF. CDR3 DNA: TGTGCCAGCAGCAGCGGGCCAGACACCGGGGAGCTGTTTTTT.

J is TRBJ2-1 and V is TRBV24-1, with TRBD2 identical over 14 bases. The length of the CDR3 is 17 residues. The V gene's germline CDR1 is KGHDR and CDR2 SFDVKD. V was pared by 4 bases and J by 6 bases, with 7 bases of the junction left unmatched. DNA of the CDR3: TGTGCCACCAGTGACTCCGGACTAGCGGGGGGAGGCAATGAGCAGTTCTTC. Translation gives CATSDSGLAGGGNEQFF.

This clone was recorded only once. This rearrangement joins TRBV27 to TRBJ1-2, with 8 bases fitting TRBD1. CDR1 MNHEY and CDR2 SMNVEV come from the germline V gene (reference sequence). V was clipped by 5 bases and J by 1 base; unmatched bases: 9. The CDR3 length is 16 residues. The CDR3: CASSPGQGAFNYGYTF. The CDR3 DNA is TGTGCCAGCAGTCCTGGACAGGGCGCCTTTAACTATGGCTACACCTTC.

CDR3: CAISESGGAAWNEQFF. The CDR3 DNA sequence: TGTGCCATCAGTGAGTCTGGGGGGGCTGCTTGGAATGAGCAGTTCTTC. This chain joins TRBV10-3 and TRBJ2-1; D is perhaps TRBD2 (7 bases). V was pared by 0 bases and J by 7 bases, with 16 bases between. Germline V lookup: CDR1 ENHRY, CDR2 SYGVKD. This CDR3 contains 16 residues.

The chain employs TRBV19 and TRBJ1-4, with D perhaps TRBD1 (5 bases). The CDR3 totals 15 residues. With 7 bases removed from V and 0 bases from J, the gap between germline ends came to 12 bases. Germline V lookup: CDR1 LNHDA, CDR2 SQIVND (reference sequence). In DNA form, the CDR3 reads TGTGCCAGTATGGCGGGGACGGCAACTAATGAAAAACTGTTTTTT. Its protein product is CASMAGTATNEKLFF.